Listed below are T cell receptor beta chains from one sample, sequenced in a study of beta chain features in type 1 diabetes. Repertoires were generated with immunoSEQ multiplex PCR, while TCRdb's copy carries only in-frame clones and drops some. The repertoire holds 640,000 or so clones, with about an eighth as singletons. The sequencing sample was made of naive CD4+ T cells from blood. These receptors all stem from a man aged 18 to 30 with type 1 diabetes. The CDR3 runs from the conserved cysteine through the conserved F or W. A D gene is named only where the DNA matches it firmly. Only some rows state a clone size, as once, few, many or a class for expanded clones.

CDR3 protein,CDR3 DNA,clone size,D gene,V gene,J gene
CSVDPDGFEQYF,TGCAGCGTTGATCCTGATGGGTTCGAGCAGTACTTC,few,.,TRBV29-1,TRBJ2-7
CASSDPRTGGGVQYF,TGTGCCAGCAGTGACCCTAGGACAGGAGGCGGGGTGCAGTATTTT,few,.,TRBV2,TRBJ2-3
CASSQAPGTHGYTF,TGCGCCAGCAGCCAAGCGCCAGGGACCCATGGCTACACCTTC,few,.,TRBV4-1,TRBJ1-2
CASSQVLAYNTGELFF,TGCGCCAGCAGCCAAGTTCTAGCGTACAACACCGGGGAGCTGTTTTTT,few,.,TRBV4-1,TRBJ2-2
CAWSVPDRASYEQYF,TGTGCCTGGAGTGTACCGGACAGGGCGTCCTACGAGCAGTACTTC,few,TRBD1,TRBV30,TRBJ2-7
CASSSSGGTYEQYF,TGTGCCAGCAGCTCTAGCGGGGGGACCTACGAGCAGTACTTC,.,TRBD2,TRBV7-2,TRBJ2-7
CASSPRPQQGGADTQYF,TGTGCCAGCTCACCAAGGCCCCAGCAAGGAGGAGCAGATACGCAGTATTTT,few,.,TRBV18,TRBJ2-3
CASSEAKGMAGSPGANVLTF,TGTGCCAGCAGTGAAGCGAAGGGCATGGCAGGGTCACCGGGGGCCAACGTCCTGACTTTC,few,.,TRBV2,TRBJ2-6
CASSSNRGHQETQYF,TGTGCCAGCAGCTCGAACAGGGGGCACCAAGAGACCCAGTACTTC,few,TRBD1,TRBV5-4,TRBJ2-5
CSVDRGSETQYF,TGCAGCGTTGATCGCGGGAGTGAGACCCAGTACTTC,.,TRBD2,TRBV29-1,TRBJ2-5
CASSYGEGQPQHF,TGTGCCAGCAGTTACGGGGAAGGACAGCCCCAGCATTTT,.,.,TRBV6-5,TRBJ1-5
CSVAAGGPETQYF,TGCAGCGTTGCAGCGGGGGGGCCGGAGACCCAGTACTTC,.,TRBD2,TRBV29-1,TRBJ2-5